This entry is about one TCR beta chain. Its cognate antigen is unknown. This record belongs to a study of cytomegalovirus exposure and HLA in healthy donors. Vbeta (60) and Jbeta (13) primers were used in the PCR. Assay used: immunoSEQ multiplex PCR; TCRdb lists only in-frame clones, some missing. The sample holds roughly 260,000 clones, about 83% seen once. Whole-study results and caveats: Certain sequence variants were highly shared and formed a cluster, and this cluster was likely a sequencing artifact. Many donors carried some public TCRs, although rarity characterized most TCR sequences. Later analysis identified a missense DCLRE1C variant that was linked to TCR beta V- and J-gene trimming.

The CDR3 spans 14 residues. Germline V gene data show CDR1 as MNHEY and CDR2 as SVGAGI. Trimming took 0 bases from V and 7 from J, leaving 13 bases between them. The TCR was taken from a woman aged 40 to 50 in good health and CMV-seropositive. This chain joins TRBV6-5 and TRBJ2-7; the D gene is possibly TRBD2 (5 bases). Sequencing used PBMCs. The CDR3 region is CASSYSEAAREQYF. The CDR3 DNA reads as TGTGCCAGCAGTTACTCGGAGGCAGCTCGTGAGCAGTACTTC.